The 7 T cell receptor beta chains listed next were all sequenced from one sample in a study of blood T cell repertoires in COVID-19 (dated by TCRdb to the early 2020s). Library prep was done by the immunoSEQ multiplex PCR assay. TCRdb retrieved this table from immuneACCESS and kept in-frame rearrangements only. Not all clones are present; in checked studies, unresolved V genes account for under half, and no reason is known for the remainder. Across this sample there are 250,000 to 300,000 clones, with about 80% seen only once. Roughly 4% of the sample rests with the top ten. The sample comprised PBMCs or T cells enriched from blood (not recorded which). These receptors all stem from a man aged 25-45 years with acute COVID-19.

This clone was picked up one time. The CDR3 region has the DNA TGTGCCAGCAGCACCCGACTCCTAGCGGGAACCAATGAGCAGTTCTTC. Its protein is CASSTRLLAGTNEQFF. The chain uses TRBV9 and TRBJ2-1, with 9 nucleotides matching TRBD2. V was pared by 4 bases and J by 6 bases, with 11 bases of the junction left unmatched. The CDR3 is 16 residues long. Germline lookup yields CDR1 SGDLS and CDR2 YYNGEE. Looking up the rest from reference TRBV9 and TRBJ2-1 gives the full variable domain: DSGVTQTPKHLITATGQRVTLRCSPRSGDLSVYWYQQSLDQGLQFLIQYYNGEERAKGNILERFSAQQFPDLHSELNLSSLELGDSALYFCASSTRLLAGTNEQFFGPGTRLTVL.

The rearrangement uses TRBV11-2 and TRBJ2-1, with 12 bases that match TRBD2. Germline assignment: CDR1 SGHAT and CDR2 FQNNGV. CDR3 length: 18 residues. J gave up 4 bases and V 0 bases, and 7 bases lay outside the gene matches. The CDR3 DNA sequence: TGTGCCAGCAGCTTAGATTTGGCTAGCGGGGGGGTATACAATGAGCAGTTCTTC. Amino acid sequence: CASSLDLASGGVYNEQFF. Full variable domain (missing parts from reference TRBV11-2 and TRBJ2-1): EAGVAQSPRYKIIEKRQSVAFWCNPISGHATLYWYQQILGQGPKLLIQFQNNGVVDDSQLPKDRFSAERLKGVDSTLKIQPAKLEDSAVYLCASSLDLASGGVYNEQFFGPGTRLTVL.

The CDR3 spells CATGFSAGELFF. The CDR3 DNA is TGTGCCACAGGGTTTTCCGCCGGGGAGCTGTTTTTT. The chain has TRBV6-5 and TRBJ2-2, with D maybe TRBD1 (5 bases). Germline loops: CDR1 MNHEY, CDR2 SVGAGI. V was shortened by 10 bases and J by 6 bases, with 12 bases between the two germline ends. The CDR3 covers 12 residues.

The rearrangement uses TRBV11-2 and TRBJ2-5, with a possible D match to TRBD1 (6 bases). The germline V gene has CDR1 SGHAT and CDR2 FQNNGV. The CDR3 is made up of 15 amino acids. V gave up 4 bases and J gave up 5 bases, with 17 bases separating them. This CDR3 is CASSSRLNRAETQYF. Here the CDR3 DNA reads TGTGCCAGCAGCTCACGACTAAACAGGGCTGAGACCCAGTACTTC.

The chain joins TRBV19 to TRBJ2-3; D may be TRBD2 (6 bases). CDR1 is LNHDA, CDR2 SQIVND, per germline (reference sequence). V shed 7 bases and J shed 5 bases, with 16 bases lying between them. This CDR3 has 14 amino acids. CDR3 sequence: CASTPGVGKDTQYF. CDR3 nucleotide sequence: TGTGCCAGTACGCCGGGGGTGGGCAAAGATACGCAGTATTTT.

The rearrangement uses TRBV5-5 and TRBJ1-6, with a weak D call TRBD1 (6 bases). V was pared by 3 bases and J by 3 bases, with 10 bases between. The length of the CDR3 is 15 residues. Per the germline V gene, CDR1 is SGHKS and CDR2 is YYEKEE (reference sequence). CDR3 in amino acids: CASSSQGHYNSPLHF. The CDR3 DNA is TGTGCCAGCAGCTCACAGGGCCACTATAATTCACCCCTCCACTTT.

The chain joins TRBV30 to TRBJ1-5, with TRBD1 matching over 7 bases. This CDR3 has 13 residues. V was clipped by 4 bases and J by 7 bases; unmatched bases: 7. The germline V gene encodes CDR1 GTSNPN and CDR2 SVGIG (reference sequence). CDR3: CAWTGQAGQPQHF. Here the CDR3 DNA reads TGTGCCTGGACTGGACAGGCCGGGCAGCCCCAGCATTTT.